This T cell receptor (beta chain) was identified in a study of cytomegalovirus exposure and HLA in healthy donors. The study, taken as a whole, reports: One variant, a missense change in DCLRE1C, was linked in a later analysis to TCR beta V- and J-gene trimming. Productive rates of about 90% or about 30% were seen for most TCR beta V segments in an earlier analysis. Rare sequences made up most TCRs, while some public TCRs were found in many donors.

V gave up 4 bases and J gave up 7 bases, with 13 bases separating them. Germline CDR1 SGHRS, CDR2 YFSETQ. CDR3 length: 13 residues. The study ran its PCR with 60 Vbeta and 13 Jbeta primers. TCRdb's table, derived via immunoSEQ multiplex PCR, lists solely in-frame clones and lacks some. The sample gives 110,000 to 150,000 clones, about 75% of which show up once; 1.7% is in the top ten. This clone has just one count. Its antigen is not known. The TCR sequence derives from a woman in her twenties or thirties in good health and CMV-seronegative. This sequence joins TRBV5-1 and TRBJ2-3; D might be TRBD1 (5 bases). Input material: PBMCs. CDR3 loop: CASSPGSPNTQYF. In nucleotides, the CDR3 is TGCGCCAGCAGCCCAGGGTCCCCAAATACGCAGTATTTT.